Presented here are 3 T cell receptor beta chains from one specimen sequenced in a study of T cell clonality in common variable immunodeficiency (dated by TCRdb to between 2015 and 2017). The library was produced with the immunoSEQ multiplex PCR assay. What TCRdb holds here is the immuneACCESS table cut down to in-frame rearrangements. Part of the clones is not present; checked against another copy, under half of the missing clones reflect an unresolved V gene, and the others are unexplained. The sample comprises some 38,000 clones, and every one was counted more than once. The ten largest account for 2.5% to 3% of the sample. The specimen sequenced was peripheral blood mononuclear cells. These receptors were obtained from a person between 18 and 75 years old in good health.

In its sample, this clone was seen many times. Read data end 3 residues before the CDR3 end; the end is taken from the germline J gene. The chain combines TRBV7-9 with TRBJ1-2; D perhaps matches TRBD1 (5 bases). Looked up from germline, CDR1 is SEHNR and CDR2 is FQNEAQ (reference sequence). This CDR3 is built from 13 residues. V shed 0 bases and J shed 6 bases, with 8 bases lying between them. The CDR3 is CASSLAQGDGYTF. The covered CDR3 bases are TGTGCCAGCAGCTTAGCCCAGGGAGATGGC.

This clone was observed a few times. The read ends 3 residues early relative to the CDR3; the germline J gene fills the gap. The chain employs TRBV7-9 and TRBJ2-4; D is tentatively TRBD1 or TRBD2 (7 bases each). The CDR3 runs to 14 residues. V lost 5 bases to trimming and J lost 6 bases, with 14 bases between them. CDR1 is SEHNR and CDR2 is FQNEAQ in the germline V gene (reference sequence). The CDR3 protein is CASSKTGEGNIQYF. The part of the CDR3 DNA that was read is TGTGCCAGCAGCAAAACAGGGGAGGGAAACATT.

This clone was seen many times. The CDR3 is cut off 3 residues early in the read; its end comes from the germline J gene. V and J are TRBV6-1 and TRBJ2-7; D perhaps matches TRBD2 (5 bases). Germline V CDR1 and CDR2: MNHNS, SASEGT. V gave up 0 bases and J gave up 0 bases, with 9 bases separating them. The CDR3 is made up of 15 amino acids. The CDR3 spells CASSEASGSSYEQYF. CDR3 DNA, as far as it was read: TGTGCCAGCAGTGAAGCGTCGGGGAGCTCCTACGAG.